This paragraph reports one T cell receptor (beta chain). Other DNA variants within this sample encode the same CDR3. This CDR3 comprises 11 residues. Germline V CDR1 and CDR2: MNHEY, SVGAGI. V lost 4 bases and J 4 bases, leaving 4 bases between the germline ends. The sample originates from a study of shared clonotypes between healthy human individuals. Those who donated, Caucasian adults without exception, all lived in Nashville, Tennessee. Sequencing was performed with immunoSEQ multiplex PCR; in TCRdb, only in-frame clones are kept and a portion is missing. The sample has 2 million to 2.5 million clones, roughly 94% seen once.

The chain is built from TRBV6-5 and TRBJ1-2; D unclear. Source material: naive CD4+ T cells sorted from blood. Noted subset: CD45RA+ positively selected. The sequence derives from a man between 18 and 29 years old in good health. CDR3 nucleotide sequence: TGTGCCAGCAGTTCCGGCTATGGCTACACCTTC. As protein: CASSSGYGYTF.